This T cell receptor (beta chain) was recovered during a study of blood T cells in healthy people across ages. Samples had at least 7 million PBMCs isolated from them. The CDR3 covers 16 residues. V shed 1 base and J shed 4 bases, with 18 bases lying between them. The germline gives CDR1 DFQATT, CDR2 SNEGSKA (reference sequence). The use of a sample-barcoded 5' primer and a J-beta primer mix characterized a second PCR of roughly 7 to 11 cycles. One entry per CDR3 protein results from TCRdb running MiXCR on the 5' RACE reads. Of over 1,200,000 distinct CDR3 sequences listed, approximately 59% are singletons.

Input material: blood. The chain couples TRBV20-1 to TRBJ2-3; maybe TRBD2 (5 bases). This TCR came from a man between 18 and 29 years old in good health. The CDR3 DNA reads TGCAGTGCTAGAGGCCCTTTAGGACTCAGCGCAGATACGCAGTATTTT. Its translation is CSARGPLGLSADTQYF.